This T cell receptor beta chain comes out of a study of T cell changes during pregnancy in multiple sclerosis (dated by TCRdb to between 2019 and 2020). Turning to the overall study: The study looked at changes in the T cell repertoire across pregnancy in women with multiple sclerosis.

On this clone: Its antigen is not yet known. No per-base quality is available; no much larger clone lies one base away.

The germline V gene encodes CDR1 LNHDA and CDR2 SQIVND (reference sequence). From the cysteine through the phenylalanine, the CDR3 covers 12 amino acids. Solely the CDR3 DNA is kept, with 36 bases framed from the first base. Trimming at the junction amounts to 10 bases on V and 7 bases on J, and the germline ends lie 16 bases apart. Libraries were prepared through the immunoSEQ multiplex PCR assay. The table comes from immuneACCESS by way of TCRdb, which keeps in-frame sequences with V and J called. Part of the clones is missing from these tables; in studies checked, under half for an unresolved V gene and the rest for unknown reasons. For this sample the table gives about 74,000 clones, of which approximately 90% were detected only once. Roughly 1.4% of the sample is taken by the ten largest.

The origin of this receptor is a female donor with multiple sclerosis, enrolled in a pregnancy study. The material sequenced was peripheral blood, taken in the third trimester of pregnancy. Recombination connected TRBV19 to TRBJ1-2; TRBD1 is a possible D gene, resting on 5 matching bases. The DNA sequence is TGTGCCACCCTACAGGCTGCTTCTGGCTACACCTTC. This sequence encodes CATLQAASGYTF.